A single sample is the source of the 27 T cell receptor beta chains below, sequenced in a study of PD-1 blockade in classical Hodgkin lymphoma. The time point here: newly diagnosed, previously untreated cHL patient sample. Magnetic negative selection was used to purify CD4+ T cells from thawed PBMCs. Libraries were prepared by immunoSEQ multiplex PCR; TCRdb keeps only in-frame clonotypes and omits some of them. Seen here are about 20,000 clones, under 85% observed once, and the top ten hold roughly 1.2%. The sequencing sample was made of CD4+ T cells from blood. The receptors here all came from a human donor with classical Hodgkin lymphoma.

This rearrangement joins TRBV5-6 to TRBJ2-4; TRBD2 is a possible D gene (6 bases). The CDR3 consists of 17 residues. CDR1 and CDR2 from the germline V gene are SGHDT and YYEEEE. V was shortened by 2 bases and J by 2 bases, with 17 bases between the two germline ends. The DNA for the CDR3 is TGTGCCAGCAGCTTTGAATCCTTTGGGGGGTCCAAAAACATTCAGTACTTC. It yields the protein CASSFESFGGSKNIQYF. Using reference TRBV5-6 and TRBJ2-4 for the parts outside the CDR3, the full variable domain is DAGVTQSPTHLIKTRGQQVTLRCSPKSGHDTVSWYQQALGQGPQFIFQYYEEEERQRGNFPDRFSGHQFPNYSSELNVNALLLGDSALYLCASSFESFGGSKNIQYFGAGTRLSVL.

This clone was picked up a small number of times. This chain joins TRBV25-1 and TRBJ1-1, with D tentatively TRBD1 (6 bases). V lost 1 base to trimming and J lost 7 bases, with 10 bases between them. Germline assignment: CDR1 MGHDK and CDR2 SYGVNS. The CDR3 is made up of 13 amino acids. CDR3 sequence: CASSESGAREAFF. CDR3 coding DNA: TGTGCCAGCAGTGAATCGGGGGCCCGTGAAGCTTTCTTT.

This rearrangement joins TRBV9 to TRBJ2-2; D ambiguous. This CDR3 is built from 13 residues. Trimming took 0 bases from V and 5 from J, leaving 5 bases between them. The germline V gene has CDR1 SGDLS and CDR2 YYNGEE. The CDR3: CASSVDLTGELFF. The CDR3 DNA sequence: TGTGCCAGCAGCGTAGATCTTACCGGGGAGCTGTTTTTT.

This rearrangement joins TRBV7-8 to TRBJ2-1; 8 bases agree with TRBD2. CDR1 SGHVS and CDR2 FQNEAQ come from the germline V gene. This CDR3 is 15 amino acids long. The V gene end was trimmed by 4 bases and the J gene end by 3 bases; junction bases not matched to a gene: 5. The CDR3 spells CASSSIAGYYNEQFF. The CDR3 DNA reads as TGTGCCAGCAGCTCAATAGCGGGATACTACAATGAGCAGTTCTTC.

The chain carries TRBV27 and TRBJ2-7, with D possibly matching TRBD1 (5 bases). The V end lost 8 bases, the J end lost 7 bases, and 15 bases lay between the germline ends. The CDR3 runs 12 residues. Germline CDR1 reads MNHEY; CDR2 reads SMNVEV (reference sequence). The CDR3 spells CASASDIGEQYF. The CDR3 region has the DNA TGTGCCAGCGCTTCGGACATAGGAGAGCAGTACTTC.

The chain couples TRBV19 to TRBJ1-3; the D is unclear. The CDR3 is 15 amino acids. In germline, CDR1 is LNHDA, CDR2 SQIVND (reference sequence). V lost 6 bases and J lost 2, with 14 bases in between. For the CDR3, the DNA is TGTGCCAGTAGCCCCTACCCCTGGGCTGGAAACACCATATATTTT. Translated, it gives CASSPYPWAGNTIYF.

The chain has TRBV7-9 and TRBJ2-1, with a tentative D call TRBD2 (6 bases). V lost 0 bases and J 2 bases, leaving 8 bases between the germline ends. The CDR3 is made up of 15 amino acids. Germline lookup yields CDR1 SEHNR and CDR2 FQNEAQ (reference sequence). CDR3 sequence: CASSLAGLTYNEQFF. CDR3 sequence (DNA): TGTGCCAGCAGCTTAGCGGGACTCACCTACAATGAGCAGTTCTTC.

V is TRBV19 and J is TRBJ2-7; tentative D call: TRBD1 (6 bases). The CDR3 runs to 15 residues. Looked up from germline, CDR1 is LNHDA and CDR2 is SQIVND (reference sequence). The germline V and J ends were trimmed by 1 base and 0 bases, with 10 bases remaining between them. CDR3 in amino acids: CASSIVEGHSYEQYF. CDR3 nucleotides: TGTGCCAGTAGTATAGTCGAGGGACACTCCTACGAGCAGTACTTC. The full variable domain, with the rest looked up from reference TRBV19 and TRBJ2-7, is DGGITQSPKYLFRKEGQNVTLSCEQNLNHDAMYWYRQDPGQGLRLIYYSQIVNDFQKGDIAEGYSVSREKKESFPLTVTSAQKNPTAFYLCASSIVEGHSYEQYFGPGTRLTVT.

V usage is TRBV25-1 and J usage is TRBJ2-1; 10 nucleotides match TRBD2. The CDR3 length is 14 residues. Losses at the gene ends were 5 bases for V and 6 bases for J; bases not matched to a gene: 4. Germline loops: CDR1 MGHDK, CDR2 SYGVNS. The CDR3 DNA reads TGTGCCAGCAGTCTAGCGGGAGTAGGCAATGAGCAGTTCTTC. Its translation: CASSLAGVGNEQFF.

This clone has a handful of counts. This CDR3 reads CASSLSQGAGNTEAFF. CDR3 in DNA: TGTGCCAGCAGTTTATCACAGGGGGCAGGGAACACTGAAGCTTTCTTT. The chain links TRBV28 to TRBJ1-1, with 9 bases aligning to TRBD1. The germline CDR1 and CDR2 sequences are MDHEN and SYDVKM. This CDR3 is built from 16 residues. The V and J ends lost 1 base and 1 base, in that order; junction bases with no gene match: 4.

This clone has only a few counts. This chain links TRBV5-4 with TRBJ1-2; 9 nucleotides agree with TRBD1. Per the germline V gene, CDR1 is SGHNT and CDR2 is YYREEE (reference sequence). The CDR3 loop spans 12 amino acids. After removal of 2 bases from V and 8 bases from J, the junction contained 1 base not matched to a gene. The chain's CDR3 is CASSFTGGGYTF. CDR3 nucleotide sequence: TGTGCCAGCAGCTTTACAGGGGGCGGCTACACCTTC.

The chain combines TRBV6-1 with TRBJ2-5; TRBD2 agrees at 9 bases. CDR1 is MNHNS and CDR2 is SASEGT in the germline V gene. The CDR3 is 13 residues long. The J segment lost 4 bases and the V segment lost 6 bases, leaving 3 bases of the junction unmatched. CDR3 DNA: TGTGCCAGCAGCCGAGCGGGAGGAGAGACCCAGTACTTC. As protein: CASSRAGGETQYF.

This clone was recorded only once. The rearrangement joins TRBV27 to TRBJ2-3, with unresolved D. Between the trimmed V and J ends, which lost 6 bases and 2 bases, there was a span of 12 bases. CDR1 MNHEY and CDR2 SMNVEV come from the germline V gene (reference sequence). The CDR3 spans 14 residues. CDR3 nucleotides: TGTGCCAGCAGACTTTTCTCGGTCACAGATACGCAGTATTTT. This sequence encodes CASRLFSVTDTQYF.

V usage is TRBV15 and J usage is TRBJ1-5; tentative D call: TRBD1 (6 bases). Trimming pared 1 base from V and 4 bases from J, leaving 11 bases between. Germline V gene data show CDR1 as LNHNV and CDR2 as YYDKDF (reference sequence). The CDR3 loop spans 15 amino acids. The CDR3 spells CATSRGGAGNQPQHF. CDR3 nucleotide sequence: TGTGCCACCAGCAGAGGGGGGGCAGGGAATCAGCCCCAGCATTTT.

This sequence joins TRBV11-3 and TRBJ2-7; D tentatively fits TRBD1 or TRBD2 (5 bases each). Trimming removed 4 bases at V and 6 bases at J, with 10 bases between. The CDR3 runs to 12 residues. CDR1 SGHNT and CDR2 YENEEA come from the germline V gene. Here the CDR3 DNA reads TGTGCCAGCAGCTCCTATGGGGGCGAGCAGTACTTC. Translating it yields CASSSYGGEQYF.

This sequence joins TRBV25-1 and TRBJ2-7; 9 nucleotides match TRBD2. Unmatched junction bases numbered 4, after V lost 6 bases and J lost 4 bases. CDR1 is MGHDK, CDR2 SYGVNS, per germline. This CDR3 is 13 amino acids long. CDR3 sequence (DNA): TGTGCCAGCAGCTTTGCGGGAGGGTACGAGCAGTACTTC. This codes for CASSFAGGYEQYF.

The V and J genes are TRBV6-5 and TRBJ2-5; tentatively, D is TRBD2 (6 bases). Trimming took 2 bases from V and 5 from J, leaving 9 bases between them. The CDR3 is 13 amino acids. The germline CDR1 and CDR2 sequences are MNHEY and SVGAGI. The DNA of the CDR3 is TGTGCCAGCAGTTACCGGGAGCGGGAGACCCAGTACTTC. It codes for CASSYRERETQYF.

The chain has TRBV25-1 and TRBJ2-4, with a possible D match to TRBD2 (5 bases). Trimming removed 3 bases from V and 0 bases from J, with 12 bases in between. Germline CDR1 MGHDK, CDR2 SYGVNS. The CDR3 covers 16 residues. The DNA for the CDR3 is TGTGCCAGCAGTGATCGAACTGGACTAGCCAAAAACATTCAGTACTTC. Translation gives CASSDRTGLAKNIQYF.

The sample holds a few counts of this clone. The J gene is TRBJ2-1, the V gene TRBV7-6, with D unclear. Trimming cost V 4 bases and J 6 bases, with 4 bases left between them. Germline V gives CDR1 SGHVS, CDR2 FNYEAQ. This CDR3 has 11 amino acids. CDR3 nucleotide sequence: TGTGCCAGCAGCTCTATCAATGAGCAGTTCTTC. The encoded protein is CASSSINEQFF.

The rearrangement uses TRBV19 and TRBJ1-1, with 9 bases lining up with TRBD1. The junction had 8 bases not matched to a gene; V was cut back by 5 bases and J by 4 bases. Germline CDR1 LNHDA, CDR2 SQIVND (reference sequence). The CDR3 runs 15 residues. The DNA of the CDR3 is TGTGCCAGTAGTCGGACAGGGGATAGTAGCACTGAAGCTTTCTTT. It codes for CASSRTGDSSTEAFF. The whole variable domain, filled in from reference TRBV19 and TRBJ1-1, reads DGGITQSPKYLFRKEGQNVTLSCEQNLNHDAMYWYRQDPGQGLRLIYYSQIVNDFQKGDIAEGYSVSREKKESFPLTVTSAQKNPTAFYLCASSRTGDSSTEAFFGQGTRLTVV.

The chain couples TRBV11-3 to TRBJ2-2, with 9 bases identical to TRBD1. Germline CDR1 reads SGHNT; CDR2 reads YENEEA. CDR3 length: 19 amino acids. Trimming cost V 0 bases and J 6 bases; bases outside gene matches: 14. Here the CDR3 reads CASSLDLRPGTGRSGELFF. The DNA for the CDR3 is TGTGCCAGCAGCTTAGATCTAAGGCCCGGGACAGGGAGGTCCGGGGAGCTGTTTTTT. The variable domain in full, with the rest retrieved from reference TRBV11-3 and TRBJ2-2, is EAGVVQSPRYKIIEKKQPVAFWCNPISGHNTLYWYLQNLGQGPELLIRYENEEAVDDSQLPKDRFSAERLKGVDSTLKIQPAELGDSAVYLCASSLDLRPGTGRSGELFFGEGSRLTVL.

V gene TRBV11-3 combines with J gene TRBJ2-7; D possibly matches TRBD1 or TRBD2 (5 bases each). Trimming took off 5 bases at V and 2 bases at J, with 10 bases between the two ends. Germline V CDR1 and CDR2: SGHNT, YENEEA. The CDR3 has 13 amino acids. In DNA form, the CDR3 reads TGTGCCAGCAGCAGGGACGCAGCCTACGAGCAGTACTTC. Its protein product is CASSRDAAYEQYF.

The J gene is TRBJ1-1, the V gene TRBV28; 7 bases line up with TRBD1. The ends lost 5 bases at V and 9 bases at J; junction bases unmatched: 3. In germline, CDR1 is MDHEN, CDR2 SYDVKM. The CDR3 length is 11 residues. The CDR3 sequence is CASSTGDQAFF. CDR3 bases: TGTGCCAGCAGTACAGGGGATCAAGCTTTCTTT.

V and J are TRBV11-2 and TRBJ2-7; maybe TRBD2 (5 bases). Germline lookup yields CDR1 SGHAT and CDR2 FQNNGV. V was trimmed by 8 bases and J by 2 bases, leaving 16 bases between them. This CDR3 comprises 14 residues. DNA of the CDR3: TGTGCCAGCCGTGAACCCGGACTTCCCTACGAGCAGTACTTC. It yields the protein CASREPGLPYEQYF.

The chain carries TRBV9 and TRBJ2-3; TRBD2 agrees at 10 bases. CDR1 SGDLS and CDR2 YYNGEE come from the germline V gene. V dropped 0 bases and J dropped 3; count of bases not matched to a gene: 4. There are 16 residues in the CDR3. The CDR3 spells CASSVASGSSTDTQYF. CDR3 DNA sequence: TGTGCCAGCAGCGTAGCTAGCGGGAGCTCAACAGATACGCAGTATTTT. Based on the CDR3 plus reference TRBV9 and TRBJ2-3, the full variable domain is DSGVTQTPKHLITATGQRVTLRCSPRSGDLSVYWYQQSLDQGLQFLIQYYNGEERAKGNILERFSAQQFPDLHSELNLSSLELGDSALYFCASSVASGSSTDTQYFGPGTRLTVL.

This rearrangement joins TRBV7-9 to TRBJ1-1; 7 bases are shared with TRBD1. This CDR3 is 15 amino acids long. CDR1 is SEHNR, CDR2 FQNEAQ, per germline (reference sequence). With V trimmed by 8 bases and J by 3 bases, 12 bases remained unmatched. The DNA for the CDR3 is TGTGCCAGCGACCCGGGGACAGTGGGGGACACTGAAGCTTTCTTT. It encodes CASDPGTVGDTEAFF.

The chain has TRBV5-1 and TRBJ2-5; the match to TRBD1 covers 9 bases. CDR3 length: 17 amino acids. V lost 2 bases, J lost 11 bases, and 19 bases stayed unmatched. CDR1 and CDR2 (germline): SGHRS, YFSETQ. The chain's CDR3 is CASSFGTTDRGLREQYF. For the CDR3, the DNA is TGCGCCAGCAGCTTCGGGACTACGGACAGGGGCCTTAGGGAGCAGTACTTC.